This T cell receptor beta chain appears in the sequencing data of a study of shared clonotypes between healthy human individuals. General study results and limits: Clonotype sharing among donors, it was expected, would be affected by sequencing depth. The study found about 5% of naive CD4 clonotypes shared across a few donors. Only blood samples were collected, and tissue repertoires likely differ.

A few counts support this clone. The antigen is undetermined. Profiling relied on immunoSEQ multiplex PCR, and the TCRdb table lists in-frame clones only, not all of them. The sample yields over a million clones, 70% to 80% seen once. Germline assignment: CDR1 MNHNY and CDR2 SVGAGI (reference sequence). The V and J ends lost 2 bases and 8 bases, in that order; junction bases with no gene match: 4. There are 14 residues in the CDR3. This chain uses TRBV6-6 with TRBJ1-4, with 8 bases identical to TRBD1. The sequencing input was memory CD4+ T cells sorted from blood. Subset defined: CD45RA-negative fraction. The receptor was isolated from a man aged 18 to 30 in good health. The CDR3 sequence is CASSYTGGREKLFF. The CDR3 DNA is TGTGCCAGCAGTTACACAGGGGGTCGGGAAAAACTGTTTTTT.